This record concerns one TCR beta chain sequence. Its antigen remains unknown. Profiling relied on immunoSEQ multiplex PCR, and the TCRdb table lists in-frame clones only, not all of them. Of hundreds of thousands of clones listed, around 89% are singletons. This CDR3 contains 19 residues. The germline V gene has CDR1 SGDLS and CDR2 YYNGEE. With V trimmed by 0 bases and J by 0 bases, 7 bases remained unmatched. The data are from a study of Ad26.COV2.S vaccination and SARS-CoV-2 variants. About the study: This donor came from the COV1001 trial of Ad26.COV2.S. Findings of the study overall: Marked by substantial breadth, spike-specific CD8+ and CD4+ T cell responses were reportedly seen after vaccination. Vaccine recipients had higher spike-specific TCR breadth than placebo recipients.

Treatment of the sample: some 20 received Ad26.COV2.S at low or high dose, single or two shots; roughly five received placebo; per-sample allocation not given. Material that was analyzed had been drawn on day 63 after the first vaccine or placebo injection. The V and J genes are TRBV9 and TRBJ1-6, with 9 bases that match TRBD1. The clonotype comes from a person between 18 and 65 years old who received the Ad26.COV2.S COVID-19 vaccine or a placebo. Sequences were derived from peripheral blood, sampled in a trial of Ad26.COV2.S vaccine versus placebo. The CDR3 spells CASSVAVRQGDSYNSPLHF. In DNA, the CDR3 is TGTGCCAGCAGCGTAGCCGTCCGACAGGGGGACTCCTATAATTCACCCCTCCACTTT.